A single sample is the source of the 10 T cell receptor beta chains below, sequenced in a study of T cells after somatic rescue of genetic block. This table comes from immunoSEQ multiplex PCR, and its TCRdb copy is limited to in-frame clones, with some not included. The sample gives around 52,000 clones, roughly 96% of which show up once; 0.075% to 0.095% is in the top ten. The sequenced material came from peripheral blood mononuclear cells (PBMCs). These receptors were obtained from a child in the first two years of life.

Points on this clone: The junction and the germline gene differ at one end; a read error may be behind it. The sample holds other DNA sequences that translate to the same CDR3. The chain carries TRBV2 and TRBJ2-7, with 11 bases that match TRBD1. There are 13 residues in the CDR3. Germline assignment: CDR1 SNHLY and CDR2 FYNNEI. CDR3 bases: TGTGCCAGTACTGGACAGGGGGCACACGAGCAGTATTTC. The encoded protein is CASTGQGAHEQYF.

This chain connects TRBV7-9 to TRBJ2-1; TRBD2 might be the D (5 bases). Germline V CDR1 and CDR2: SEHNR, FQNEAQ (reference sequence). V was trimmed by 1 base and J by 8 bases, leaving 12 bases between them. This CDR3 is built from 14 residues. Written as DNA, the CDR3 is TGTGCCAGCAGCTTAGTGAGTCTAGCCTATGAGCAGTTCTTC. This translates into CASSLVSLAYEQFF.

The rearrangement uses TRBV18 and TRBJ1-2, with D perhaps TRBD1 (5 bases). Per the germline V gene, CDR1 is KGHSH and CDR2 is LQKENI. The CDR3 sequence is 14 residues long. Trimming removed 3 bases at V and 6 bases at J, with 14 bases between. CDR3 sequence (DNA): TGTGCCAGCTCACCCCAGGGAGTGGGGCATGGCTACACCTTC. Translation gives CASSPQGVGHGYTF.

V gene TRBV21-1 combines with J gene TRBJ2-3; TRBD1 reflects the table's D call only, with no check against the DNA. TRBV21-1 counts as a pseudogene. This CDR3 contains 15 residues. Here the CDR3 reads CASSKPNGTGDTQYF. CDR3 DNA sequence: TGTGCCAGCAGCAAACCGAACGGGACAGGGGATACGCAGTATTTT.

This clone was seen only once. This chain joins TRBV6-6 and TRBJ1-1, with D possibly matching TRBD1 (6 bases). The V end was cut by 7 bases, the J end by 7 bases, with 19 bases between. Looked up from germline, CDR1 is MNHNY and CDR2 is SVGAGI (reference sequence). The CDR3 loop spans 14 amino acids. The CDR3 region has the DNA TGTGCCAGCACCCTAAACTGGGGGGCGGATGAAGCTTTCTTT. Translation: CASTLNWGADEAFF.

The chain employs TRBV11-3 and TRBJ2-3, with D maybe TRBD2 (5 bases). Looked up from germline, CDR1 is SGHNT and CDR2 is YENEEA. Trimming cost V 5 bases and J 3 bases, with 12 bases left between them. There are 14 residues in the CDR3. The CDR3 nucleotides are TGTGCCAGCAGCCCCCCCACGGGGACAGATACGCAGTATTTT. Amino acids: CASSPPTGTDTQYF.

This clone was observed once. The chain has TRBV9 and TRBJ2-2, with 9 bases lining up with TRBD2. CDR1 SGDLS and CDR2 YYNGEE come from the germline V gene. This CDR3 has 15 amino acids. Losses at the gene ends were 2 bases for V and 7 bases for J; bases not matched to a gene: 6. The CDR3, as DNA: TGTGCCAGCAGCGTCGCTAGCGGGACGGGCGGGGAGCTGTTTTTT. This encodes CASSVASGTGGELFF.

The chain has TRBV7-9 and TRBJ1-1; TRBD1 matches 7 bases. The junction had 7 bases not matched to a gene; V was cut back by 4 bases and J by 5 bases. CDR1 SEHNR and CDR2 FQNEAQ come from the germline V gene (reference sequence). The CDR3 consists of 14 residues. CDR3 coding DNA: TGTGCCAGCAGCTATGGGACAGATCGGACTGAAGCTTTCTTT. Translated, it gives CASSYGTDRTEAFF.

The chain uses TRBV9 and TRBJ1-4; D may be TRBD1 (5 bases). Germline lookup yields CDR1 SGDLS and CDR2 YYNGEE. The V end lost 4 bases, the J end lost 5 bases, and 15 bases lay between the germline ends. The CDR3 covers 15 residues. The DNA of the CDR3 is TGTGCCAGCAGCAAAGGGAGGGGAGGGAATGAAAAACTGTTTTTT. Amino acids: CASSKGRGGNEKLFF. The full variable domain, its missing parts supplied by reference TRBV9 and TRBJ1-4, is DSGVTQTPKHLITATGQRVTLRCSPRSGDLSVYWYQQSLDQGLQFLIQYYNGEERAKGNILERFSAQQFPDLHSELNLSSLELGDSALYFCASSKGRGGNEKLFFGSGTQLSVL.

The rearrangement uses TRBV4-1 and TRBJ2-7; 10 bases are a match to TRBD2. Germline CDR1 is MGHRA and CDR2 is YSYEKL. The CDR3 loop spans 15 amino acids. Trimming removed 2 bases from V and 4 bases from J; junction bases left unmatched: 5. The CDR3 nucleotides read TGCGCCAGCAGCCAACTAGCGGGAGTTAGGTACGAGCAGTACTTC. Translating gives CASSQLAGVRYEQYF.